A selection of T cell receptor beta chains follows, all from one sample in a study of blood T cells in healthy people across ages. Each CDR3 protein gets one entry after TCRdb re-called the 5' RACE reads with MiXCR. The data contain about 1.4 million distinct CDR3 sequences, roughly 64% of them singletons. The sample taken for sequencing was blood. The receptors were sampled from a man between 18 and 29 years old in good health. Both conserved end residues are part of each CDR3. A D gene is named only where the DNA matches it firmly. Clone size is not always given. Where it is, it says once, few, many or a class for expanded clones.

>-|-|TRBV7-2|TRBJ1-2
TGTGCCAGCAGCCCCGGACTGAGCTATGGCTACACCTTC
CASSPGLSYGYTF
>-|-|TRBV15|TRBJ2-3
TGTGCCACCAGCAGACCTGCAAGAAGGGAGCGGTATTTT
CATSRPARRERYF
>-|-|TRBV28|TRBJ1-2
TGTGCCAGCACACCCCGGGAACGTGGCTACACCTTC
CASTPRERGYTF
>-|-|TRBV20-1|TRBJ2-7
TGCAGTGCTAGCCTTACCGGGGAGGTTAGCTCCTACGGGCAGTACTTC
CSASLTGEVSSYGQYF
>TRBD1|few|TRBV6-5|TRBJ2-7
TGTGCCAGCAGTTCCTACCAGGGGGCCGACTACGAGCAGTACTTC
CASSSYQGADYEQYF
>-|few|TRBV3-1|TRBJ2-7
TGTGCCAGCAGCCAAGAAGTTGGTGGCAGCTTAAACCCCTACGAGCAGTACTTC
CASSQEVGGSLNPYEQYF
>-|many|TRBV7-2|TRBJ2-7
TGTGCCAGCAGTCGGACCAGCTCCTACGAGCAGTACTTC
CASSRTSSYEQYF
>-|-|TRBV9|TRBJ2-1
TGTGCCAGCAGCGTCGGCAGAACCTACAATGAGCAGTTATTC
CASSVGRTYNEQLF
>-|-|TRBV7-2|TRBJ1-2
TGTGCCAGCAGCTTAGAGCCGGGTAACTATGGCTACACCTTC
CASSLEPGNYGYTF
>TRBD2|-|TRBV7-9|TRBJ2-2
TGTGCCCTGCCTAGCGGGAGTGACACGAACACCGGGGAGCTGTTTTTT
CALPSGSDTNTGELFF
>TRBD2|few|TRBV4-3|TRBJ2-5
TGCGCCAGCAGCCACCGGGGGGGGAGTCAAGAGACCCAGTACTTC
CASSHRGGSQETQYF
>-|-|TRBV25-1|TRBJ1-2
TGTGCCAGCAGTGGGGGCACCTATGGCTACACCTTC
CASSGGTYGYTF
>TRBD2|-|TRBV5-6|TRBJ2-5
TGTGCCAGCAGCCCCACACTAGCGGGAGTTGAGCAGTACTTC
CASSPTLAGVEQYF
>-|few|TRBV6-5|TRBJ2-7
TGTGCCAGCAGTAGACAGCTATTGAGCTCCTACGAGCAGTACTTC
CASSRQLLSSYEQYF
>TRBD2|few|TRBV7-2|TRBJ2-7
TGTGCCAGCAGTCGAGATAGCGGGAGGGTACCCTACGAGCAGTACTTC
CASSRDSGRVPYEQYF
>-|-|TRBV7-9|TRBJ2-1
TGTGCCAGCAGCCCCATCTCCGGCAATGAGCAGTTCTTC
CASSPISGNEQFF
>-|few|TRBV10-3|TRBJ2-3
TGTGCCATACAGGCGGGGTCGGGGACAGATACGCAGTATTTT
CAIQAGSGTDTQYF
>-|-|TRBV10-3|TRBJ1-2
TGTGCCATCAGTGAGTCGAAAGGGCCCGGGGGCTACACCTTC
CAISESKGPGGYTF